Below are 22 T cell receptor beta chains sequenced from a single sample in a study of blood T cell repertoires in COVID-19. The table came from immunoSEQ multiplex PCR; TCRdb's copy has only in-frame clones and leaves some out. The profile shows approximately 110,000 clones, around 85% of them singletons. Input material: peripheral blood. These TCRs come from a woman aged 55-69 years with COVID-19, enrolled during active disease.

V is TRBV18 and J is TRBJ2-4, with a tentative D call TRBD1 (6 bases). The germline CDR1 and CDR2 sequences are KGHSH and LQKENI. The CDR3 loop spans 15 amino acids. Trimming removed 3 bases at V and 3 bases at J, with 12 bases between. The CDR3 bases are TGTGCCAGCTCACCGCAGGGGCACGTCAAAAACATTCAGTACTTC. It is translated as CASSPQGHVKNIQYF.

The chain uses TRBV19 and TRBJ1-3; D is unclear. The germline CDR1 and CDR2 sequences are LNHDA and SQIVND (reference sequence). There are 15 residues in the CDR3. V was shortened by 5 bases and J by 0 bases, with 11 bases between the two germline ends. The CDR3 DNA is TGTGCCAGTAGTCCGGACGGAGGCTCTGGAAACACCATATATTTT. It is translated as CASSPDGGSGNTIYF.

The chain couples TRBV6-2 or TRBV6-3 to TRBJ1-5, with a tentative D call TRBD1 (5 bases). CDR1 and CDR2 from the germline V gene are MNHEY and SVGEGT. The CDR3 consists of 14 residues. Between the trimmed V and J ends, which lost 6 bases and 0 bases, there was a span of 9 bases. CDR3 nucleotide sequence: TGTGCCAGCAGCCCGGACAATAGCAATCAGCCCCAGCATTTT. Amino acids: CASSPDNSNQPQHF.

The CDR3 DNA reads as TGTGCCACCAGCACTAGGACAGCCGGAGGTTTCCCAGATACGCAGTATTTT. Translating it yields CATSTRTAGGFPDTQYF. The chain uses TRBV15 and TRBJ2-3, with D possibly TRBD1 on 6 matching bases. Germline V CDR1 and CDR2: LNHNV, YYDKDF (reference sequence). This CDR3 comprises 17 residues. Trimming took off 4 bases at V and 4 bases at J, with 21 bases between the two ends.

This clone was detected only once. J is TRBJ2-7 and V is TRBV15; no clear D gene. Trimming stripped 0 bases from V and 4 bases from J, with 13 bases between. CDR1 LNHNV and CDR2 YYDKDF come from the germline V gene (reference sequence). This CDR3 is 15 amino acids long. CDR3 nucleotide sequence: TGTGCCACCAGCAGAGAACCGGGTAAATCTTACGAGCAGTACTTC. Translating it yields CATSREPGKSYEQYF.

The chain employs TRBV20-1 and TRBJ2-7; 10 positions agree with TRBD2. The CDR3 spans 14 residues. Germline V gene lookup returns CDR1 DFQATT and CDR2 SNEGSKA (reference sequence). V trimming: 3 bases; J trimming: 0 bases; junction bases outside the gene matches: 2. DNA of the CDR3: TGCAGTGCTAGTCTAGCGGGGGCCTCCTACGAGCAGTACTTC. It encodes CSASLAGASYEQYF.

This clone was recorded a few times. This chain uses TRBV9 with TRBJ1-6, with D tentatively TRBD1 (6 bases). The V gene lost 0 bases and the J gene lost 14 bases, with 15 bases spanning the gap. Germline V gives CDR1 SGDLS, CDR2 YYNGEE. The CDR3 loop spans 14 amino acids. Here the CDR3 reads CASSVEGTPRTLHF. The CDR3 region has the DNA TGTGCCAGCAGCGTAGAGGGGACACCGCGGACCCTCCACTTT.

This chain connects TRBV19 to TRBJ2-7, with TRBD1 as a possible D gene (6 bases). V shed 6 bases and J shed 2 bases, with 14 bases lying between them. The CDR3 runs 14 residues. Germline CDR1 LNHDA, CDR2 SQIVND (reference sequence). The CDR3 DNA is TGTGCCAGTAGGGACGGGACACGCACCTACGAGCAGTACTTC. It translates to CASRDGTRTYEQYF.

This clone was picked up one time. The chain employs TRBV28 and TRBJ1-2; D is ambiguous. CDR1 and CDR2 from the germline V gene are MDHEN and SYDVKM. The CDR3 totals 12 residues. V shed 6 bases and J shed 5 bases, with 10 bases lying between them. The CDR3 DNA follows: TGTGCCAGCAGACCCGCGGGATATGGCTACACCTTC. It is translated as CASRPAGYGYTF.

The chain couples TRBV30 to TRBJ2-5; D perhaps matches TRBD2 (6 bases). The CDR3 spans 11 residues. Germline values: CDR1 GTSNPN, CDR2 SVGIG (reference sequence). V was clipped by 2 bases and J by 10 bases, with 11 bases between them. Here the CDR3 reads CAWSSGEYQYF. In nucleotides, the CDR3 is TGTGCCTGGAGTTCGGGGGAGTACCAGTACTTC.

The V call is TRBV6-5, the J call TRBJ1-2, with 11 positions matching TRBD1. V was clipped by 10 bases and J by 8 bases; unmatched bases: 9. Germline loops: CDR1 MNHEY, CDR2 SVGAGI. CDR3 length equals 13 residues. CDR3 region: CAIRTGGVGGYTF. CDR3 nucleotide sequence: TGTGCCATCCGGACAGGGGGCGTGGGCGGCTACACCTTC.

The chain combines TRBV19 with TRBJ1-2, with 9 nucleotides matching TRBD1. There are 14 residues in the CDR3. V was pared by 3 bases and J by 5 bases, with 4 bases of the junction left unmatched. Germline loops: CDR1 LNHDA, CDR2 SQIVND (reference sequence). The CDR3: CASSIGQGWYGYTF. DNA for the CDR3: TGTGCCAGTAGTATCGGACAGGGGTGGTATGGCTACACCTTC.

The rearrangement links TRBV7-2 to TRBJ2-2, with D maybe TRBD1 (5 bases). Germline CDR1 reads SGHTA; CDR2 reads FQGNSA. The V gene lost 5 bases and the J gene lost 5 bases, with 9 bases spanning the gap. The CDR3 is 13 amino acids. CDR3 in amino acids: CASSVPGTGELFF. DNA of the CDR3: TGTGCCAGCAGCGTACCAGGGACCGGGGAGCTGTTTTTT.

This clone was observed once. V usage is TRBV6-2 or TRBV6-3 and J usage is TRBJ2-4, with 9 positions matching TRBD2. The ends lost 5 bases at V and 0 bases at J; junction bases unmatched: 11. The CDR3 length is 18 residues. Germline V gene lookup returns CDR1 MNHEY and CDR2 SVGEGT. This chain's CDR3 is CASSITSGGYLAKNIQYF. Written as DNA, the CDR3 is TGTGCCAGCAGTATAACGAGCGGGGGGTACCTAGCCAAAAACATTCAGTACTTC.

V usage is TRBV7-9 and J usage is TRBJ1-2; 10 nucleotides match TRBD1. J gave up 8 bases and V 5 bases, and 5 bases lay outside the gene matches. CDR3 length equals 13 residues. CDR1 is SEHNR, CDR2 FQNEAQ, per germline (reference sequence). CDR3 nucleotide sequence: TGTGCCAGCAGCCTGGACAGGGGGAGAGGCTACACCTTC. Its protein product is CASSLDRGRGYTF.

This chain joins TRBV29-1 and TRBJ1-1; 7 bases agree with TRBD1. In germline, CDR1 is SQVTM, CDR2 ANQGSEA. J lost 3 bases, V lost 7 bases, and 8 bases had no gene match. CDR3 length: 13 residues. CDR3 nucleotide sequence: TGCAGCGCCGAGGAAACAGGGGACACTGAAGCTTTCTTT. It is translated as CSAEETGDTEAFF.

This clone was picked up a small number of times. This chain uses TRBV2 with TRBJ1-4; D is perhaps TRBD1 (5 bases). V dropped 3 bases and J dropped 5 bases, with 10 bases sitting between them. The CDR3 is made up of 14 amino acids. Germline values: CDR1 SNHLY, CDR2 FYNNEI. CDR3 loop: CASSEWSGNEKLFF. The CDR3 DNA sequence: TGTGCCAGCAGTGAGTGGTCAGGGAATGAAAAACTGTTTTTT.

The CDR3 coding sequence is TGTGCCAGCAGTTACGAGCCGAGATCCCAGCCCCAGCATTTT. Translation: CASSYEPRSQPQHF. The chain couples TRBV6-6 to TRBJ1-5, with D unresolved. V dropped 2 bases and J dropped 7 bases, with 12 bases sitting between them. Per germline, CDR1 MNHNY and CDR2 SVGAGI (reference sequence). The CDR3 totals 14 residues.

The V and J genes are TRBV25-1 and TRBJ1-2; D ambiguous. Germline CDR1 MGHDK, CDR2 SYGVNS. This CDR3 has 13 residues. V gave up 4 bases and J gave up 3 bases, with 9 bases separating them. CDR3 region: CASSAGYDYGYTF. The DNA of the CDR3 is TGTGCCAGCAGTGCGGGTTATGACTATGGCTACACCTTC.

The chain carries TRBV6-1 and TRBJ1-5, with 7 bases lining up with TRBD1. The CDR3 is made up of 16 amino acids. The ends lost 4 bases at V and 9 bases at J; junction bases unmatched: 15. Looked up from germline, CDR1 is MNHNS and CDR2 is SASEGT. CDR3 residues: CASSADRPSAYWPQHF. The CDR3, as DNA: TGTGCCAGCAGTGCGGACAGGCCTAGCGCTTATTGGCCCCAGCATTTT.

J is TRBJ2-1 and V is TRBV11-1, with TRBD2 identical over 8 bases. Germline V gene data show CDR1 as SGHAT and CDR2 as FQDESV (reference sequence). The V gene end was trimmed by 5 bases and the J gene end by 9 bases; junction bases not matched to a gene: 15. This CDR3 is 16 amino acids long. The CDR3 loop reads CASSPRFAGGVGEQFF. DNA of the CDR3: TGTGCCAGCAGCCCCCGTTTTGCGGGGGGTGTTGGTGAGCAGTTCTTC.

This clone was detected a few times. The V and J genes are TRBV7-9 and TRBJ2-1, with 9 bases that match TRBD2. The CDR3 covers 16 residues. With 4 bases clipped from V and 7 bases from J, the junction kept 11 bases outside the gene matches. From germline, CDR1 is SEHNR and CDR2 FQNEAQ (reference sequence). CDR3 nucleotides: TGTGCCAGCAGCTCGACCACCAGCGGGGGGAGGAATGAGCAGTTCTTC. Its protein is CASSSTTSGGRNEQFF.